These T cell receptor beta chains were read from a single sample in a study of CD8+CD57+ T cells in acquired aplastic anemia. MiXCR, run by TCRdb on the reads, gives a single entry per CDR3 protein. Among around 250,000 distinct CDR3 sequences listed, roughly half were seen once. Specimen: sorted CD4+, CD8+, or CD8+CD57+ T cells (not recorded which) from PBMCs. These receptors all stem from a human donor with severe aplastic anemia or a healthy control (not recorded which). The conserved cysteine and the conserved F or W are not part of the CDR3 here. The D gene is left open where the match is weak.

d_gene: TRBD2; v_gene: TRBV9; j_gene: TRBJ2-5; CDR3aa: ASSPLTSGYDQETQY
d_gene: NA; v_gene: TRBV28; j_gene: TRBJ1-2; CDR3aa: ASSSRLGGYT
d_gene: TRBD1; v_gene: TRBV7-3; j_gene: TRBJ1-6; CDR3aa: ASSPGAGGASSPLH
d_gene: NA; v_gene: TRBV10-1; j_gene: TRBJ1-1; CDR3aa: ASSGRTEAF
d_gene: NA; v_gene: TRBV20-1; j_gene: TRBJ2-7; CDR3aa: SATDGGGEQY
d_gene: NA; v_gene: TRBV2; j_gene: TRBJ2-2; CDR3aa: ASGIGLGGSTGELF
d_gene: NA; v_gene: TRBV7-9; j_gene: TRBJ2-3; CDR3aa: ASSFRMVGDTQY
d_gene: TRBD2; v_gene: TRBV20-1; j_gene: TRBJ2-4; CDR3aa: SARMGGIDKNIQY
d_gene: TRBD1; v_gene: TRBV7-2; j_gene: TRBJ2-7; CDR3aa: ASSQDRGFLYEQY
d_gene: NA; v_gene: TRBV19; j_gene: TRBJ1-1; CDR3aa: ASSAYRMGITEAF
d_gene: NA; v_gene: TRBV28; j_gene: TRBJ1-1; CDR3aa: ASSYSLIGAMNTEAF
d_gene: TRBD2; v_gene: TRBV9; j_gene: TRBJ2-3; CDR3aa: ASSVTSGGAVDTQY
d_gene: TRBD2; v_gene: TRBV7-3; j_gene: TRBJ2-7; CDR3aa: ASSLGWAGDNYEQY
d_gene: NA; v_gene: TRBV10-3; j_gene: TRBJ2-3; CDR3aa: AINPGDTDTQY
d_gene: TRBD1; v_gene: TRBV10-3; j_gene: TRBJ2-5; CDR3aa: AISEWDRGRSSKTQY
d_gene: NA; v_gene: TRBV5-1; j_gene: TRBJ2-7; CDR3aa: ASSSGRGAYEQY
d_gene: NA; v_gene: TRBV12-3/TRBV12-4; j_gene: TRBJ1-1; CDR3aa: ASTHEGHTEAF
d_gene: NA; v_gene: TRBV7-2; j_gene: TRBJ2-5; CDR3aa: ASSLGLPPETQY
d_gene: TRBD2; v_gene: TRBV7-2; j_gene: TRBJ2-3; CDR3aa: ASRNGLAGGTDTQY
d_gene: NA; v_gene: TRBV5-6; j_gene: TRBJ1-1; CDR3aa: ASSLVNTEAF
d_gene: NA; v_gene: TRBV7-6; j_gene: TRBJ2-7; CDR3aa: ASSFGPWEQY
d_gene: NA; v_gene: TRBV5-1; j_gene: TRBJ2-7; CDR3aa: ASSLVAGTPYEQY
d_gene: NA; v_gene: TRBV7-3; j_gene: TRBJ2-3; CDR3aa: ASSPGTPTDTQY
d_gene: NA; v_gene: TRBV12-3/TRBV12-4; j_gene: TRBJ1-2; CDR3aa: ASSPGGYT
d_gene: NA; v_gene: TRBV15; j_gene: TRBJ2-3; CDR3aa: ATSLGRDTQY
d_gene: TRBD1; v_gene: TRBV20-1; j_gene: TRBJ2-2; CDR3aa: SARTPGQGRTGELF
d_gene: NA; v_gene: TRBV6-5; j_gene: TRBJ2-3; CDR3aa: ASSTDPPSTDTQY
d_gene: TRBD2; v_gene: TRBV6-2/TRBV6-3; j_gene: TRBJ2-7; CDR3aa: ASVPGGGNYEQY
d_gene: TRBD2; v_gene: TRBV7-2; j_gene: TRBJ2-5; CDR3aa: ASSLLLLAGEGETQY
d_gene: TRBD1; v_gene: TRBV20-1; j_gene: TRBJ2-7; CDR3aa: SATSTGNSYEQY
d_gene: TRBD1; v_gene: TRBV7-9; j_gene: TRBJ2-5; CDR3aa: ASSPRDSQKETQY
d_gene: TRBD1; v_gene: TRBV5-4; j_gene: TRBJ1-1; CDR3aa: ASSTAGTGVTEAF
d_gene: NA; v_gene: TRBV25-1; j_gene: TRBJ2-1; CDR3aa: AISDREEQF
d_gene: NA; v_gene: TRBV10-2; j_gene: TRBJ2-1; CDR3aa: ASSRDPYNEQF
d_gene: NA; v_gene: TRBV20-1; j_gene: TRBJ2-1; CDR3aa: SAPGLLNEQF
d_gene: NA; v_gene: TRBV7-3; j_gene: TRBJ2-5; CDR3aa: ASSLEAGRFETQY
d_gene: NA; v_gene: TRBV2; j_gene: TRBJ2-2; CDR3aa: ASKLSGTEDTGELF
d_gene: TRBD1; v_gene: TRBV2; j_gene: TRBJ1-1; CDR3aa: ASSEQGARSTEAF